What follows describes a single TCR beta chain. This record comes from a study of blood T cell repertoires in COVID-19. Overall study: Material from acute and convalescent COVID-19 was sourced from the United States, Italy and Spain. PBMCs, B-cell-depleted T cells, or T cells were the source of the cDNA or gDNA that made up the material.

Methods used by the authors: Amplifying reference gene primers gave estimates of nucleated cell counts. The protocol was immunoSEQ multiplex PCR, while the TCRdb copy is restricted to in-frame clones and leaves out a portion. The V and J calls and the clone size are those of that table, but D and trimming were determined from the DNA. The sample includes around 230,000 clones, over 70% seen only once; the top ten take about 27%. Germline V CDR1 and CDR2: SGHRS, YFSETQ. The CDR3 contains 14 residues. V was trimmed by 0 bases and J by 6 bases, leaving 12 bases between them. The sequencing input was peripheral blood. The rearrangement links TRBV5-1 to TRBJ1-1; D is possibly TRBD1 (5 bases). This receptor was identified in a man between 40 and 49 years old with acute or convalescent COVID-19. In DNA form, the CDR3 reads TGCGCCAGCAGCTTGGTAGGGGAAGGCTCTGAAGCTTTCTTT. Translation gives CASSLVGEGSEAFF.